Shown below are 20 T cell receptor beta chains from a single sample sequenced in a study of cytomegalovirus exposure and HLA in healthy donors. PCR primers comprised 60 Vbeta and 13 Jbeta primers. The protocol was immunoSEQ multiplex PCR, while the TCRdb copy is restricted to in-frame clones and leaves out a portion. This sample has some 90,000 clones, with more than 65% found just once. The specimen sequenced was PBMCs. The receptors come from a man in his thirties or forties in good health and CMV-seronegative.

This clone appeared once. V and J are TRBV5-1 and TRBJ1-2; 7 bases fit TRBD1. J lost 4 bases, V lost 6 bases, and 9 bases had no gene match. The CDR3 length is 14 residues. Germline assignment: CDR1 SGHRS and CDR2 YFSETQ. The CDR3 bases are TGCGCCAGCAAAACCGACAGGGAACGCTATGGCTACACCTTC. This gives the protein CASKTDRERYGYTF.

The rearrangement links TRBV27 to TRBJ1-5; TRBD1 matches at 8 bases. The CDR3 loop spans 13 amino acids. Germline V gene data show CDR1 as MNHEY and CDR2 as SMNVEV (reference sequence). V dropped 6 bases and J dropped 9; count of bases not matched to a gene: 7. The CDR3 sequence: CASRPTGGGPQHF. As DNA, the CDR3 is TGTGCCAGCAGACCCACAGGGGGGGGGCCCCAGCATTTT.

J is TRBJ1-4 and V is TRBV5-1; 7 bases are shared with TRBD1. The germline V gene encodes CDR1 SGHRS and CDR2 YFSETQ. The CDR3 has 16 amino acids. With 4 bases clipped from V and 0 bases from J, the junction kept 6 bases outside the gene matches. The CDR3 loop reads CASSPPTGATNEKLFF. Here the CDR3 DNA reads TGCGCCAGCAGCCCCCCAACAGGGGCAACTAATGAAAAACTGTTTTTT. The complete variable domain, with remaining parts taken from reference TRBV5-1 and TRBJ1-4, reads KAGVTQTPRYLIKTRGQQVTLSCSPISGHRSVSWYQQTPGQGLQFLFEYFSETQRNKGNFPGRFSGRQFSNSRSEMNVSTLELGDSALYLCASSPPTGATNEKLFFGSGTQLSVL.

The chain uses TRBV30 and TRBJ1-1; tentatively, D is TRBD1 (6 bases). The germline V gene encodes CDR1 GTSNPN and CDR2 SVGIG (reference sequence). V was clipped by 5 bases and J by 0 bases, with 10 bases between them. The CDR3 is 13 amino acids. CDR3 region: CAWEQGMNTEAFF. The CDR3 DNA reads TGTGCCTGGGAACAGGGAATGAACACTGAAGCTTTCTTT.

The J gene is TRBJ1-1, the V gene TRBV11-1; TRBD1 might be the D (5 bases). CDR1 and CDR2 (germline): SGHAT, FQDESV (reference sequence). The CDR3 covers 11 residues. V was cut by 4 bases and J by 10 bases, with 10 bases left in between. The CDR3 nucleotides read TGTGCCAGCAGCTCGGGAGGGACAGCTTTCTTT. This translates into CASSSGGTAFF. Looking up the rest from reference TRBV11-1 and TRBJ1-1 gives the full variable domain: EAEVAQSPRYKITEKSQAVAFWCDPISGHATLYWYRQILGQGPELLVQFQDESVVDDSQLPKDRFSAERLKGVDSTLKIQPAELGDSAMYLCASSSGGTAFFGQGTRLTVV.

The chain is built from TRBV4-3 and TRBJ2-7, with 9 bases fitting TRBD1. The CDR3 contains 14 residues. The germline gives CDR1 LGHNA, CDR2 YSLEER. Losses at the gene ends were 5 bases for V and 3 bases for J; bases not matched to a gene: 5. This chain's CDR3 is CASSDDRGFYEQYF. CDR3 sequence (DNA): TGCGCCAGCAGCGACGACAGGGGGTTCTACGAGCAGTACTTC.

Comments on this clone: Other DNA sequences of this sample code for an identical CDR3. The rearrangement joins TRBV7-2 to TRBJ1-1; D is unresolved. V lost 5 bases, J lost 0 bases, and 7 bases lay in between. The V gene's germline CDR1 is SGHTA and CDR2 FQGNSA. This CDR3 comprises 13 residues. The CDR3 sequence is CASSPYLNTEAFF. The CDR3, as DNA: TGTGCCAGCAGCCCCTATCTGAACACTGAAGCTTTCTTT.

The chain combines TRBV12-5 with TRBJ2-1; maybe TRBD1 (6 bases). Looked up from germline, CDR1 is LGHNT and CDR2 is FRNRAP. The V end lost 0 bases, the J end lost 7 bases, and 16 bases lay between the germline ends. This CDR3 contains 16 residues. The CDR3 sequence: CASGLVSTGTKNEQFF. The CDR3 DNA reads as TGTGCTAGTGGTTTGGTCAGTACCGGGACAAAAAATGAGCAGTTCTTC. Filled out from reference TRBV12-5 and TRBJ2-1, the complete variable domain reads DARVTQTPRHKVTEMGQEVTMRCQPILGHNTVFWYRQTMMQGLELLAYFRNRAPLDDSGMPKDRFSAEMPDATLATLKIQPSEPRDSAVYFCASGLVSTGTKNEQFFGPGTRLTVL.

This sequence joins TRBV27 and TRBJ2-7; weak D call: TRBD1 (5 bases). Trimming took off 0 bases at V and 2 bases at J, with 11 bases between the two ends. The germline CDR1 and CDR2 sequences are MNHEY and SMNVEV (reference sequence). This CDR3 comprises 15 residues. The DNA for the CDR3 is TGTGCCAGCAGTTTATCCCCAGGGTCCCCCTACGAGCAGTACTTC. This sequence encodes CASSLSPGSPYEQYF.

This clone was seen a few times. This sequence joins TRBV19 and TRBJ1-6; TRBD1 might be the D (5 bases). Trimming left V 3 bases short and J 6 bases short, with 9 bases between. The CDR3 length is 14 residues. In germline, CDR1 is LNHDA, CDR2 SQIVND (reference sequence). Here the CDR3 reads CASSMQGGNSPLHF. In DNA, the CDR3 is TGTGCCAGTAGTATGCAGGGCGGTAATTCACCCCTCCACTTT.

The CDR3, as DNA: TGTGCCAGCAGCACCGGACAGAAGAACACTGAAGCTTTCTTT. Residues: CASSTGQKNTEAFF. The V and J genes are TRBV7-8 and TRBJ1-1, with D possibly matching TRBD1 (6 bases). The V gene lost 5 bases and the J gene lost 1 base, with 11 bases spanning the gap. Germline V gives CDR1 SGHVS, CDR2 FQNEAQ. This CDR3 has 14 residues.

The chain employs TRBV11-3 and TRBJ1-4; a possible D gene is TRBD1 (6 bases). The CDR3 consists of 15 residues. Germline assignment: CDR1 SGHNT and CDR2 YENEEA. The V end lost 5 bases, the J end lost 3 bases, and 13 bases lay between the germline ends. The CDR3 coding sequence is TGTGCCAGCAGCCAACTGACAGGACCTAATGAAAAACTGTTTTTT. Amino acid sequence: CASSQLTGPNEKLFF.

This clone has only a few counts. CDR3 sequence: CASSFSTYEQYF. The CDR3 region has the DNA TGTGCCAGCAGCTTCTCCACATACGAGCAGTACTTC. V gene TRBV5-6 combines with J gene TRBJ2-7; the D is unclear. The V end was cut by 2 bases, the J end by 4 bases, with 7 bases between. CDR1 and CDR2 (germline): SGHDT, YYEEEE. There are 12 residues in the CDR3.

The chain uses TRBV2 and TRBJ1-1; TRBD1 is a possible D gene (5 bases). The CDR3 consists of 13 residues. The germline V and J ends were trimmed by 6 bases and 1 base, with 9 bases remaining between them. Germline V CDR1 and CDR2: SNHLY, FYNNEI. CDR3 sequence (DNA): TGTGCCAGCAGAACAGACAGGAACACTGAAGCTTTCTTT. This encodes CASRTDRNTEAFF.

The genes are TRBV18 and TRBJ2-7; TRBD1 aligns across 8 bases. Germline V gene data show CDR1 as KGHSH and CDR2 as LQKENI. The CDR3 contains 15 residues. J gave up 3 bases and V 3 bases, and 7 bases lay outside the gene matches. CDR3 residues: CASSPAGTGIYEQYF. CDR3 nucleotides: TGTGCCAGCTCACCCGCTGGGACAGGCATCTACGAGCAGTACTTC. The variable domain in full, with the rest retrieved from reference TRBV18 and TRBJ2-7, is NAGVMQNPRHLVRRRGQEARLRCSPMKGHSHVYWYRQLPEEGLKFMVYLQKENIIDESGMPKERFSAEFPKEGPSILRIQQVVRGDSAAYFCASSPAGTGIYEQYFGPGTRLTVT.

V usage is TRBV6-5 and J usage is TRBJ1-2; TRBD1 matches at 11 bases. V dropped 2 bases and J dropped 9; count of bases not matched to a gene: 8. This CDR3 has 15 residues. The germline V gene encodes CDR1 MNHEY and CDR2 SVGAGI. The CDR3 DNA follows: TGTGCCAGCAGTTACCGAGGACAGGGGGCTAAAAGCTACACCTTC. Translating it yields CASSYRGQGAKSYTF.

V is TRBV5-6 and J is TRBJ2-1, with TRBD2 identical over 8 bases. The V and J ends lost 0 bases and 8 bases, in that order; junction bases with no gene match: 13. The CDR3 is 17 amino acids. The germline V gene has CDR1 SGHDT and CDR2 YYEEEE. CDR3 loop: CASSLAFAGGITYEQFF. The CDR3 nucleotides read TGTGCCAGCAGCTTGGCGTTCGCGGGGGGCATTACATATGAGCAGTTCTTC.

The CDR3 bases are TGTGCCAGCAGTTCCGGACAGGGCTTAGGGAACACTGAAGCTTTCTTT. It encodes CASSSGQGLGNTEAFF. The V call is TRBV28, the J call TRBJ1-1, with TRBD1 matching 8 bases. J was trimmed by 1 base and V by 4 bases; bases with no gene match: 8. The length of the CDR3 is 16 residues. Per germline, CDR1 MDHEN and CDR2 SYDVKM.

This rearrangement joins TRBV7-9 to TRBJ1-6; D possibly corresponds to TRBD1 (5 bases). From germline, CDR1 is SEHNR and CDR2 FQNEAQ (reference sequence). The ends were cut back, 5 bases at V and 0 bases at J, with 14 bases in the middle. This CDR3 comprises 17 residues. The CDR3 nucleotides are TGTGCCAGCAGCCCCCAGGGCGGGAGCTCCTATAATTCACCCCTCCACTTT. This translates into CASSPQGGSSYNSPLHF.

This clone was seen a few times. The V gene is TRBV27, the J gene TRBJ1-5; 8 bases fit TRBD1. This CDR3 has 13 amino acids. CDR1 and CDR2 from the germline V gene are MNHEY and SMNVEV (reference sequence). After removal of 6 bases from V and 5 bases from J, the junction contained 3 bases not matched to a gene. CDR3 residues: CASRGTGYQPQHF. The CDR3 DNA sequence: TGTGCCAGCAGAGGGACAGGTTATCAGCCCCAGCATTTT.